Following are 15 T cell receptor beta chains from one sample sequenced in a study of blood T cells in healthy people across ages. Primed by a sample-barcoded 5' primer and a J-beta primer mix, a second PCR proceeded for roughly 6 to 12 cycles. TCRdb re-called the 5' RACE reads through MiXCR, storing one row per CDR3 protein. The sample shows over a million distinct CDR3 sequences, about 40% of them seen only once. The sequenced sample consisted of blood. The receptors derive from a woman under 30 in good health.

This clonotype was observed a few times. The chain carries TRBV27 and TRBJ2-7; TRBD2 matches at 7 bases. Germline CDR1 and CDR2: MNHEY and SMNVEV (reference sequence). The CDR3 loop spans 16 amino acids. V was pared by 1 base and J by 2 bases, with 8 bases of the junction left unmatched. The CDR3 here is CASSLFPSGRTYEQYF. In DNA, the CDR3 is TGTGCCAGCAGTTTATTCCCTAGCGGCAGGACCTACGAGCAGTACTTC.

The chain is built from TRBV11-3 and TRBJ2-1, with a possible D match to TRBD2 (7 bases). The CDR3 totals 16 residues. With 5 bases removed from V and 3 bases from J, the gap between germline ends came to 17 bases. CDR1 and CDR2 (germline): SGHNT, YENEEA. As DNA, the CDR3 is TGTGCCAGCAGCCCACCGGGGGGCGGTAACTACAATGAGCAGTTCTTC. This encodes CASSPPGGGNYNEQFF.

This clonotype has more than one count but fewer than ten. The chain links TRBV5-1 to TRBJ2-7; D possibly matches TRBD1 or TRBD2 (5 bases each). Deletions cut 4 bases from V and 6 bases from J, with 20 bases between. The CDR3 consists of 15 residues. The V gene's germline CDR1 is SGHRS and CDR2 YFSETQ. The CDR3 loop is CASSADGTGKREQYF. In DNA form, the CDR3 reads TGCGCCAGCAGCGCGGACGGGACCGGAAAACGCGAGCAGTACTTC.

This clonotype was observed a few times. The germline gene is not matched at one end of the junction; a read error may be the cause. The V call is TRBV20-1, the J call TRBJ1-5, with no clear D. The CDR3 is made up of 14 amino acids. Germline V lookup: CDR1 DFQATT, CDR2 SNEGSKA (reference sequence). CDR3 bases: TGCAGTGCTAGTGGGTCGACTAAGGCGCAGCCCCAACATTTT. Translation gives CSASGSTKAQPQHF.

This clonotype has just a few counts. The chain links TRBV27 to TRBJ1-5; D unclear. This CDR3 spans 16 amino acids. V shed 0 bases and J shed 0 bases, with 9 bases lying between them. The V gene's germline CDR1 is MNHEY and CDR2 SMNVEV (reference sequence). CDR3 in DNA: TGTGCCAGCAGTTTATCGTGGGGATCTAGCAATCAGCCCCAGCATTTT. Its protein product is CASSLSWGSSNQPQHF.

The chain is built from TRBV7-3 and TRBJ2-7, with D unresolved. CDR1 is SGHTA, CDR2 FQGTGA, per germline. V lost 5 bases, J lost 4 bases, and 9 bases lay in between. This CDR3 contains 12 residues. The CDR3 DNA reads TGTGCCAGCAGCGTGGACGGGTACGAGCAGTACTTC. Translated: CASSVDGYEQYF.

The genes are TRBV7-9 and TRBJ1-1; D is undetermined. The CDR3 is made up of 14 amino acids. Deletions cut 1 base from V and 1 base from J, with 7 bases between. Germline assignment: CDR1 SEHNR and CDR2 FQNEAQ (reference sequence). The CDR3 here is CASSLDRKNTEAFF. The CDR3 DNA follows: TGTGCCAGCAGCTTAGACAGAAAGAACACTGAAGCTTTCTTT.

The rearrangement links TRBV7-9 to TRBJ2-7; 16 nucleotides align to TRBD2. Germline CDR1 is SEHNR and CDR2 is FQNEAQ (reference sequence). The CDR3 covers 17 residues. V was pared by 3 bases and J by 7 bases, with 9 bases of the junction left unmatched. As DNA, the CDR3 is TGTGCCAGCAGCTTCGGGACTAGCGGGAGGGTATACAATGAGCAGTACTTC. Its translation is CASSFGTSGRVYNEQYF.

The CDR3, as DNA: TGCGCCAGCAGTCCAACCCAGGACTTCGGGATAAGGACCCAGTACTTC. Protein: CASSPTQDFGIRTQYF. This rearrangement joins TRBV5-1 to TRBJ2-5, with D possibly being TRBD2 (5 bases). The CDR3 has 16 amino acids. CDR1 is SGHRS and CDR2 is YFSETQ in the germline V gene. Trimming removed 5 bases at V and 7 bases at J, with 24 bases between.

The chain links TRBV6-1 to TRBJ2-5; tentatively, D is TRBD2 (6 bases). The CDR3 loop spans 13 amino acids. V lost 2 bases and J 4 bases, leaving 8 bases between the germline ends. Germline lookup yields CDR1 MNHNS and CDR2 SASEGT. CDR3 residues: CASSELALETQYF. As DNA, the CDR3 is TGTGCCAGCAGTGAACTAGCGCTAGAGACCCAGTACTTC.

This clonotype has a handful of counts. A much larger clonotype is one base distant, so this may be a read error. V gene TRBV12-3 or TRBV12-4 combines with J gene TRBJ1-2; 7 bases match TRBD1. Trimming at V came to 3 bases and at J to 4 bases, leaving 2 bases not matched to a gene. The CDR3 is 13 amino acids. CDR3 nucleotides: TGTGCCAGCAGTTTTGACAGGGCCTATGGCTACACCTTC. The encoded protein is CASSFDRAYGYTF.

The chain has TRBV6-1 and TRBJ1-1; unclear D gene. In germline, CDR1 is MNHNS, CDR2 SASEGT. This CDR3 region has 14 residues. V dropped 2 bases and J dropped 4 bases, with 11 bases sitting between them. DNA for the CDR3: TGTGCCAGCAGTGAAAGAATATCCGGCACTGAAGCTTTCTTT. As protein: CASSERISGTEAFF.

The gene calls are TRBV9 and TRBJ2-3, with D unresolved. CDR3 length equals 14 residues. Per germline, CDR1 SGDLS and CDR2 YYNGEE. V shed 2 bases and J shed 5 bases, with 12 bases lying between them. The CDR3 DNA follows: TGTGCCAGCAGCGTCTACCCACTGCAAGATACGCAGTATTTT. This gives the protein CASSVYPLQDTQYF.

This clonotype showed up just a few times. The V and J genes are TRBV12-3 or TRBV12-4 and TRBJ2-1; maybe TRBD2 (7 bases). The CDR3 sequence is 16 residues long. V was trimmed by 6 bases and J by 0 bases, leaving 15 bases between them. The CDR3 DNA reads TGTGCCAGCAGCCTTGGCGGGGGCCCCTCCTACAATGAGCAGTTCTTC. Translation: CASSLGGGPSYNEQFF.

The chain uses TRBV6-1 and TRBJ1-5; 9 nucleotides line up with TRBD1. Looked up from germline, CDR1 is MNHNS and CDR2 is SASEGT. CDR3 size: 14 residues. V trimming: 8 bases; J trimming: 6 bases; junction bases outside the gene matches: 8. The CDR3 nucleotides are TGTGCCAGCCGGGACAGGGAAGTGCGTCAGCCCCAGCATTTT. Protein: CASRDREVRQPQHF.